These T cell receptor beta chains were read from a single sample in a study of regulatory T cells in long-lasting Graves disease. TCRdb used MiXCR to reprocess the multiplex PCR reads, holding one entry per CDR3 protein. The sample includes about 340,000 distinct CDR3 sequences, about 19% of them seen just once. Here the sequenced sample was peripheral blood mononuclear cells (PBMCs), taken when the disease was refractory, from a patient treated with antithyroid drugs. These receptors came from a female donor with Graves disease. CDR3s include the opening cysteine and the closing phenylalanine or tryptophan. A D gene is named only where the DNA matches it firmly. Where a row states a size, it is once, few, many or the class of an expanded clone; other rows omit it.

j_call v_call d_call clone_size cdr3_nt cdr3_aa
TRBJ1-3 TRBV6-5 - many TGTGCCAGCAGTTACTCGGGGCTGCAGTCTGGAAACACCATATATTTT CASSYSGLQSGNTIYF
TRBJ2-7 TRBV20-1 TRBD1 few TGCAGTGCCAGGGACAGGGTTACCGTCGGTCGTTCTTCCGAGCAGTACTTC CSARDRVTVGRSSEQYF
TRBJ1-1 TRBV5-1 - - TGCGCCAGCAGCTTGTCGAACACAGGGATTTCGGCTGAAGCTTTCTTT CASSLSNTGISAEAFF
TRBJ2-7 TRBV29-1 - many TGCAGCGTTGAAGTTGTGGGCTACGAGCAGTACTTC CSVEVVGYEQYF
TRBJ2-7 TRBV11-2 - many TGTGCCAGCAGCTTAGTTGGAAACAGAGTCACCTACGAGCAGTACTTC CASSLVGNRVTYEQYF
TRBJ2-2 TRBV7-8 - few TGTGCCAGCAGCCCACCAGCCTCGGGGACCGGGGAGCTGTTTTTT CASSPPASGTGELFF
TRBJ2-7 TRBV19 - - TGTGCCAGTAGTAAACAACAGGGTGGCCTTTACGAGCAGTACTTC CASSKQQGGLYEQYF
TRBJ1-2 TRBV18 TRBD1 - TGTGCCAGCTCACTCAACCCGGGACAGGGCAGCTATGGCTACACCTTC CASSLNPGQGSYGYTF
TRBJ1-4 TRBV12-3/TRBV12-4 - many TGTGCCAGCAGTTTAAAGGGACACGCTAATGAAAAACTGTTTTTT CASSLKGHANEKLFF
TRBJ1-1 TRBV3-1 TRBD1 few TGTGCCAGCAGCCAAGGCCTACAGGGGGCAAGCACTGAAGCTTTCTTT CASSQGLQGASTEAFF
TRBJ2-2 TRBV4-1 TRBD2 - TGCGCCAGCAGCCAAAGGACAAGCGGGACCGCCGGGGAGCTGTTTTTT CASSQRTSGTAGELFF
TRBJ1-1 TRBV11-3 - many TGTGCCAGCAGCTTGGAGGGGATTGGTGAAGCTTTCTTT CASSLEGIGEAFF
TRBJ2-7 TRBV7-9 - few TGTGCCAGCAGCTTAGAGGCAGGGCCACTTACCTACGAGCAGTACTTC CASSLEAGPLTYEQYF
TRBJ2-2 TRBV2 - many TGTGCCAGCAGTACCAGGGTAGACACCGGGGAGCTGTTTTTT CASSTRVDTGELFF
TRBJ1-1 TRBV2 TRBD1 many TGTGCCAGCAGTGCGACAGGGGGCTACACTGAAGCTTTCTTT CASSATGGYTEAFF
TRBJ1-2 TRBV29-1 - many TGCAGCGTTGAAGTGTTAGGGGATGGCTACACCTTC CSVEVLGDGYTF
TRBJ2-3 TRBV12-3/TRBV12-4 - few TGTGCCAGCAGTTTAAAAAAAGGGAGACACCTTCTAGTCGGGGATACGCAGTATTTT CASSLKKGRHLLVGDTQYF
TRBJ2-5 TRBV6-1 - many TGTGCCAGCAGTGAACCCCCTGGGCCTCGCCGTATCCAAGAGACCCAGTACTTC CASSEPPGPRRIQETQYF
TRBJ2-6 TRBV5-4 - - TGTGCCAGCAGAGAATTGGGCTCTGGGGCCAACGTCCTGACTTTC CASRELGSGANVLTF
TRBJ1-4 TRBV5-1 - few TGCGCCAGCAGCTCCCCTGGGGGCCGGGGTAATGAAAAACTGTTTTTT CASSSPGGRGNEKLFF
TRBJ1-2 TRBV5-1 TRBD1 - TGCGCCAGCAGCGGATCCCGGGACAGGGGAGCTAACTATGGCTACACCTTC CASSGSRDRGANYGYTF
TRBJ1-2 TRBV4-1 TRBD1 - TGCGCCAGCAGCCAAACGGACAGGGCAGCCGGTGGCTACACCTTC CASSQTDRAAGGYTF
TRBJ1-2 TRBV27 - many TGTGCCAGCAGCCGGGGCGGAAACTATGGCTACACCTTC CASSRGGNYGYTF
TRBJ1-6 TRBV27 - many TGTGCCAGCAGTTTTGCAGAAGGTTCACCCCTCCACTTT CASSFAEGSPLHF